This is a list of T cell receptor beta chains from one sample in a study of cytomegalovirus exposure and HLA in healthy donors. Method: immunoSEQ multiplex PCR; TCRdb's copy keeps in-frame clones and lacks some. The table records about 330,000 clones, about nine tenths of them present only once. Specimen: PBMCs. The receptors stem from a woman in her 30s in good health and CMV-seropositive. CDR3s include the opening cysteine and the closing phenylalanine or tryptophan. Fields, in order: clone size, J gene, D gene, V gene, CDR3 DNA, CDR3 protein. D genes are given only for firm matches. Some rows have no size entry. The others give once, few or many, or a class for an expanded clone.

once | TRBJ2-3 | - | TRBV6-6 | TGTGCCAGCAGTTACTTCGTAACCGTCACAGATACGCAGTATTTT | CASSYFVTVTDTQYF
few | TRBJ1-1 | - | TRBV6-1 | TGTGCCAGCAGTGCCAGGGGCCGGGTTGGGACTGAAGCTTTCTTT | CASSARGRVGTEAFF
- | TRBJ2-3 | - | TRBV27 | TGTGCCAGCAGTTTTCGGCGACAGGGAGGAGATACGCAGTATTTT | CASSFRRQGGDTQYF
- | TRBJ1-1 | - | TRBV30 | TGTGCCTGGAGTGTACTCCGAGTTTTAGACACTGAAGCTTTCTTT | CAWSVLRVLDTEAFF
- | TRBJ2-3 | - | TRBV20-1 | TGCAGTGCTAGTCAGGGTGATACGCAGTATTTT | CSASQGDTQYF
once | TRBJ2-6 | - | TRBV9 | TGTGCCAGCAGCGTAGGGCAGACCCTCGGAAGCTCTGGGGCCAACGTCCTGACTTTC | CASSVGQTLGSSGANVLTF
- | TRBJ2-1 | TRBD2 | TRBV7-2 | TGTGCCAGCAGCATAGCTAGCGGGAGGTGGAACAATGAGCAGTTCTTC | CASSIASGRWNNEQFF
- | TRBJ2-2 | TRBD1 | TRBV7-3 | TGTGCCAGCAGCCCCGGACAGGGGGGCGGGGAGCTGTTTTTT | CASSPGQGGGELFF
- | TRBJ2-7 | - | TRBV6-5 | TGTGCCAGCAGTTCAGCCTACGAGCAGTACTTC | CASSSAYEQYF
- | TRBJ1-1 | TRBD1 | TRBV25-1 | TGTGCCAGCAGTTGGGGGACAGAGAACACTGAAGCTTTCTTT | CASSWGTENTEAFF